This section outlines one T cell receptor beta chain sequence together with its context. This record comes from a study of CD8 T cells in ankylosing spondylitis. CDR1 is GTSNPN and CDR2 is SVGIG in the germline V gene (reference sequence). This CDR3 is built from 14 residues. V lost 4 bases and J lost 0, with 10 bases in between. TCR beta libraries were made by quantitative 5'-RACE with molecular barcodes. MiXCR was run by TCRdb on the 5' RACE reads, yielding one entry per CDR3 protein. The repertoire consists of approximately 300,000 distinct CDR3 sequences, with less than 25% occurring once and the leading ten covering roughly 3.4%.

The sample taken for sequencing was blood, either unsorted or a sorted T cell fraction (not recorded which). The TCR sequence derives from a female donor with ankylosing spondylitis or in good health (not recorded which). The genes are TRBV30 and TRBJ1-3; D remains unclear. The CDR3, as DNA: TGTGCCTGGATTCCCCCGGGCTCTGGAAACACCATATATTTT. Translating gives CAWIPPGSGNTIYF.